The 16 T cell receptor beta chains presented below share a single source sample, sequenced in a study of Ad26.COV2.S vaccination and SARS-CoV-2 variants. Treatment described: around 19 received Ad26.COV2.S at low or high dose, single or two shots; 5 received placebo; per-sample allocation not given. Sampling took place 63 days after the first vaccine or placebo injection. The data were produced by immunoSEQ multiplex PCR, yet TCRdb's version contains in-frame clones alone and is incomplete. The table has approximately 280,000 clones, 70% to 90% seen once. This specimen was peripheral blood, taken in a trial of Ad26.COV2.S vaccine versus placebo. Every receptor here comes from a person between 18 and 65 years old who received the Ad26.COV2.S COVID-19 vaccine or a placebo.

This clone was recorded many times. The rearrangement links TRBV3-1 (or the pseudogene TRBV3-2) to TRBJ1-2, with 10 bases matching TRBD1. Looked up from germline, CDR1 is LGHDT and CDR2 is YNNKEL (reference sequence). J gave up 6 bases and V 3 bases, and 4 bases lay outside the gene matches. CDR3 length: 14 amino acids. DNA for the CDR3: TGTGCCAGCAGCCACCGGACAGGGGGGGATGGCTACACCTTC. Amino acids: CASSHRTGGDGYTF.

The chain employs TRBV6-1 and TRBJ2-5, with TRBD1 matching 8 bases. The CDR3 totals 14 residues. Per germline, CDR1 MNHNS and CDR2 SASEGT. V shed 3 bases and J 5 bases; nucleotides not matched to a gene: 5. The CDR3 sequence is CASSEMPGGETQYF. In DNA form, the CDR3 reads TGTGCCAGCAGTGAGATGCCAGGGGGCGAGACCCAGTACTTC.

The CDR3 bases are TGCGCCAGCAGCGCAGGGGCCTCTGGAAACACCATATATTTT. It encodes CASSAGASGNTIYF. The gene calls are TRBV4-3 and TRBJ1-3, with D tentatively TRBD1 (6 bases). This CDR3 region has 14 residues. The germline gives CDR1 LGHNA, CDR2 YSLEER. V gave up 5 bases and J gave up 0 bases, with 8 bases separating them.

This clone is a singleton in its sample. CDR3 protein: CASSPGLAGNNQETQYF. The CDR3 coding sequence is TGTGCCAGCAGCCCCGGACTAGCGGGGAATAATCAAGAGACCCAGTACTTC. The rearrangement joins TRBV9 to TRBJ2-5, with 12 bases identical to TRBD2. CDR1 and CDR2 from the germline V gene are SGDLS and YYNGEE. The CDR3 length is 17 residues. V was pared by 4 bases and J by 2 bases, with 9 bases of the junction left unmatched.

The chain is built from TRBV7-2 and TRBJ1-6; tentatively, D is TRBD1 (5 bases). V lost 1 base and J lost 11, with 9 bases in between. The CDR3 is 13 amino acids. Germline CDR1 SGHTA, CDR2 FQGNSA. The CDR3 DNA reads TGTGCCAGCAGCTTAGAGCGGGGCGCACCCCTCCACTTT. It specifies CASSLERGAPLHF.

The CDR3 DNA is TGTGCCTGGAGTGGAGCGGAGACCTTGAAGAACACTGAAGCTTTCTTT. Protein product: CAWSGAETLKNTEAFF. The genes are TRBV30 and TRBJ1-1, with no clear D. This CDR3 region has 16 residues. V was trimmed by 1 base and J by 1 base, leaving 16 bases between them. Germline-derived CDR1 and CDR2 are GTSNPN and SVGIG (reference sequence).

J is TRBJ1-2 and V is TRBV28, with D perhaps matching TRBD1 (6 bases). Between the trimmed V and J ends, which lost 10 bases and 3 bases, there was a span of 21 bases. The CDR3 is 15 residues long. Germline-derived CDR1 and CDR2 are MDHEN and SYDVKM. The DNA of the CDR3 is TGTGCCATCAGCACAAGCTGGGGGGCAGACTATGGCTACACCTTC. Translating gives CAISTSWGADYGYTF.

The V and J genes are TRBV5-5 and TRBJ1-1, with no clear D. V was trimmed by 4 bases and J by 1 base, leaving 8 bases between them. The CDR3 consists of 13 residues. The germline V gene has CDR1 SGHKS and CDR2 YYEKEE (reference sequence). CDR3: CASSHTANTEAFF. The CDR3 bases are TGTGCCAGCAGCCATACAGCGAACACTGAAGCTTTCTTT.

In nucleotides, the CDR3 is TGTGCCATCAGGGGGGGTACGGCCTTCTACGAGCAGTACTTC. This codes for CAIRGGTAFYEQYF. This rearrangement joins TRBV10-3 to TRBJ2-7; the D gene is possibly TRBD2 (6 bases). This CDR3 spans 14 amino acids. The germline V gene has CDR1 ENHRY and CDR2 SYGVKD. The V end was cut by 6 bases, the J end by 3 bases, with 15 bases between.

This clone has more than one count but fewer than ten. The chain joins TRBV10-1 to TRBJ1-1; TRBD1 might be the D (6 bases). Looked up from germline, CDR1 is WNHNN and CDR2 is SYGVQD (reference sequence). The CDR3 sequence is 10 residues long. V was cut by 11 bases and J by 5 bases, with 9 bases left in between. The CDR3 spells CALGGTEAFF. Here the CDR3 DNA reads TGCGCCCTAGGGGGGACTGAAGCTTTCTTT.

The rearrangement links TRBV4-1 to TRBJ2-6; the D is unclear. The germline V gene has CDR1 MGHRA and CDR2 YSYEKL. The CDR3 totals 16 residues. Between the trimmed V and J ends, which lost 3 bases and 0 bases, there was a span of 9 bases. As DNA, the CDR3 is TGCGCCAGCAGCCATCCGGCCCCCTCTGGGGCCAACGTCCTGACTTTC. It codes for CASSHPAPSGANVLTF.

The rearrangement uses TRBV19 and TRBJ2-7; the D gene is possibly TRBD1 (6 bases). V lost 5 bases, J lost 1 base, and 15 bases lay in between. CDR3 length: 15 residues. Germline V gives CDR1 LNHDA, CDR2 SQIVND (reference sequence). CDR3 residues: CASSLHGQTSYEQYF. The CDR3 DNA reads TGTGCCAGTAGTCTCCACGGACAGACATCCTACGAGCAGTACTTC.

The chain employs TRBV11-2 and TRBJ2-7, with a weak D call TRBD2 (5 bases). The germline gives CDR1 SGHAT, CDR2 FQNNGV. This CDR3 has 14 amino acids. V shed 3 bases and J shed 5 bases, with 14 bases lying between them. The CDR3 reads CASSFKGPRDEQYF. The CDR3 DNA reads TGTGCCAGCAGCTTCAAGGGTCCGAGGGACGAGCAGTACTTC.

This clone was detected a few times. The chain combines TRBV5-6 with TRBJ2-7, with D unclear. Trimming shortened V by 4 bases and J by 2 bases, and 10 bases separated the two germline ends. This CDR3 is built from 13 residues. Germline CDR1 is SGHDT and CDR2 is YYEEEE. The CDR3 DNA follows: TGTGCCAGCAGCACCGGAAGCACCTACGAGCAGTACTTC. This translates into CASSTGSTYEQYF.

The chain is built from TRBV5-1 and TRBJ2-1, with D possibly called TRBD1 or TRBD2 (6 bases each). The germline V and J ends were trimmed by 1 base and 4 bases, with 15 bases remaining between them. From germline, CDR1 is SGHRS and CDR2 YFSETQ. This CDR3 has 16 amino acids. CDR3 residues: CASSLPGGRMYNEQFF. The CDR3 DNA sequence: TGCGCCAGCAGCTTGCCCGGGGGCCGTATGTACAATGAGCAGTTCTTC. Using reference TRBV5-1 and TRBJ2-1 for the parts outside the CDR3, the full variable domain is KAGVTQTPRYLIKTRGQQVTLSCSPISGHRSVSWYQQTPGQGLQFLFEYFSETQRNKGNFPGRFSGRQFSNSRSEMNVSTLELGDSALYLCASSLPGGRMYNEQFFGPGTRLTVL.

The chain has TRBV7-9 and TRBJ1-2; 8 bases fit TRBD1. V lost 7 bases to trimming and J lost 8 bases; unmatched junction nucleotides: 15. This CDR3 has 15 residues. Germline CDR1 SEHNR, CDR2 FQNEAQ (reference sequence). The CDR3 protein is CASTPRDRLTEGYTF. The CDR3 region has the DNA TGTGCCAGCACCCCACGGGACAGGTTAACGGAGGGCTACACCTTC.